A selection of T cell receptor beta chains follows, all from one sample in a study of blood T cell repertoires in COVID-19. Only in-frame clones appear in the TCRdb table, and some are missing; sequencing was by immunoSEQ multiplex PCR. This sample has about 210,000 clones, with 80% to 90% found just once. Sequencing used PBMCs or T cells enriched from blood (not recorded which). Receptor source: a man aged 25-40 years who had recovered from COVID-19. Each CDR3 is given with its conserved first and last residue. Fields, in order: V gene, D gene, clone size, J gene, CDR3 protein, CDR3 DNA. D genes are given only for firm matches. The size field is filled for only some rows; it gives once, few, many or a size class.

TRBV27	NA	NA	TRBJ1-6	CASRDGLTYNSPLHF	TGTGCCAGCAGAGACGGACTGACCTATAATTCACCCCTCCACTTT
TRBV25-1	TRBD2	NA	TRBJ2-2	CASTPRTSANTGELFF	TGTGCCAGCACCCCCCGGACTAGTGCGAACACCGGGGAGCTGTTTTTT
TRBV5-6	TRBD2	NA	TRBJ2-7	CASSSGLADYEQYF	TGTGCCAGCAGCTCGGGACTAGCGGACTACGAGCAGTACTTC
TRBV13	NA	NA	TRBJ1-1	CASSLGRRTEAFF	TGTGCCAGCAGCCTAGGACGGAGAACTGAAGCTTTCTTT
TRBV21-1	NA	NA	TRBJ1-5	CASSKVQGATRQVCQPQHF	TGTGCCAGCAGCAAAGTTCAAGGGGCAACACGACAGGTATGTCAGCCCCAGCATTTT
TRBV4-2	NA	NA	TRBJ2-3	CASSQTLEGVADTQYF	TGTGCCAGCAGCCAGACACTGGAAGGGGTAGCAGATACGCAGTATTTT
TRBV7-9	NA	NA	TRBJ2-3	CASTWKRETDTQYF	TGTGCCAGCACCTGGAAACGGGAAACAGATACGCAGTATTTT
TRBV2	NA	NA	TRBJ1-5	CASKGGNSNQPQHF	TGTGCCAGCAAAGGGGGTAATAGCAATCAGCCCCAGCATTTT
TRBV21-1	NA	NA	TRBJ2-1	CASSNGLGGSDEQFF	TGTGCCAGCAGCAATGGCCTCGGGGGAAGCGATGAGCAGTTCTTC
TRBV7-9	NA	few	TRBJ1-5	CASSPGSQPQHF	TGTGCCAGCAGCCCAGGGTCGCAGCCCCAGCATTTT
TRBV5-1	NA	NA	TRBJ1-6	CASSFGKNSYNSPLHF	TGCGCCAGCAGCTTCGGGAAAAACTCCTATAATTCACCCCTCCACTTT
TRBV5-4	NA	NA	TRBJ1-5	CASSFRGQPQHF	TGTGCCAGCAGCTTCCGCGGCCAGCCCCAGCATTTT
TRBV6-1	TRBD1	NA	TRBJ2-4	CASSEDRGFAKNIQYF	TGTGCCAGCAGTGAAGACAGGGGGTTTGCCAAAAACATTCAGTACTTC
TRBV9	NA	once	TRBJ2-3	CASSVARRGGDGTDTQYF	TGTGCCAGCAGCGTAGCCCGGAGGGGGGGAGACGGCACAGATACGCAGTATTTT
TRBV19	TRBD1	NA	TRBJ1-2	CASSALAGQGYDYGYTF	TGTGCCAGTAGTGCCCTCGCGGGACAGGGATATGACTATGGCTACACCTTC
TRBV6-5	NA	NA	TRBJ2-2	CASSYAGANTGELFF	TGTGCCAGCAGCTACGCAGGGGCGAACACCGGGGAGCTGTTTTTT
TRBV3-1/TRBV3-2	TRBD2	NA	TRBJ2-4	CASSQAGSGSGSNIQYF	TGTGCCAGCAGCCAAGCCGGTTCAGGTAGCGGGTCAAACATTCAGTACTTC
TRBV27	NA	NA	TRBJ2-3	CASSGLAPRTDTQYF	TGTGCCAGCAGTGGGCTAGCCCCACGCACAGATACGCAGTATTTT
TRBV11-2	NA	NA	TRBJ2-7	CASSPLFRYEQYF	TGTGCCAGCAGCCCCCTTTTCCGCTACGAGCAGTACTTC
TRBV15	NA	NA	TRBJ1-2	CATSRDTRGNYGYTF	TGTGCCACCAGCAGAGATACCAGGGGAAACTATGGCTACACCTTC
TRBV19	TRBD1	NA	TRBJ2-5	CASKGQASETQYF	TGTGCCAGTAAAGGACAGGCTTCGGAGACCCAGTACTTC
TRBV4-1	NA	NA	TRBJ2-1	CASSPRGGMSSNEQFF	TGCGCCAGCAGCCCGAGGGGCGGGATGAGTTCCAATGAGCAGTTCTTC
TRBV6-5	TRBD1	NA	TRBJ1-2	CASSQGQGAGYTF	TGTGCCAGCAGTCAGGGACAGGGGGCTGGCTACACCTTC
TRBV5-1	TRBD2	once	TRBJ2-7	CASSLTAGSYEQYF	TGCGCCAGCAGCTTGACAGCGGGGAGCTACGAGCAGTACTTC
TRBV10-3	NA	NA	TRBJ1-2	CAITGQSDNYGYTF	TGTGCCATCACCGGACAGAGCGATAACTATGGCTACACCTTC
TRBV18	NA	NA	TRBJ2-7	CASSQSGQTYEQYF	TGTGCCAGCTCACAATCCGGACAGACCTACGAGCAGTACTTC
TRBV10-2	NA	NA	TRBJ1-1	CASSERELAFF	TGCGCCAGCAGTGAACGGGAGCTCGCTTTCTTT
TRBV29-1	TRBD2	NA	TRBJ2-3	CSVEPPSGADTQYF	TGCAGCGTTGAACCCCCTAGCGGGGCAGATACGCAGTATTTT
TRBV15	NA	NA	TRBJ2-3	CATSRALALSTDTQYF	TGTGCCACCAGCAGAGCCCTAGCCCTAAGCACAGATACGCAGTATTTT
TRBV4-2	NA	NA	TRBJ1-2	CASSLQGPHGYTF	TGTGCCAGCAGCTTACAGGGCCCGCATGGCTACACCTTC
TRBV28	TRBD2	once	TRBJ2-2	CASSVTSEPTGELFF	TGTGCCAGCAGTGTGACTAGCGAACCCACCGGGGAGCTGTTTTTT
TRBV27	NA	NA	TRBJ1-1	CASSSLGQMNTEAFF	TGTGCCAGCAGTTCCCTGGGGCAGATGAACACTGAAGCTTTCTTT
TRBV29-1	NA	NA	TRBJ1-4	CSVAGTPTNEKLFF	TGCAGCGTTGCCGGGACACCAACTAATGAAAAACTGTTTTTT
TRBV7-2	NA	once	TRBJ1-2	CASSLWRVGDTF	TGTGCCAGCAGCTTATGGAGGGTCGGGGACACCTTC
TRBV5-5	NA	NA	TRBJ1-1	CASSPTPREVLTEAFF	TGTGCCAGCAGCCCCACCCCCAGGGAAGTCCTAACTGAAGCTTTCTTT
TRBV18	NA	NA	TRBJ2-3	CASSPDNTDTQYF	TGTGCCAGCTCACCCGACAACACAGATACGCAGTATTTT
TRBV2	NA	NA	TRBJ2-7	CASSAYGAVSYEQYF	TGTGCCAGCAGTGCATATGGGGCAGTCTCCTACGAGCAGTACTTC
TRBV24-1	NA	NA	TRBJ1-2	CATSKTGYGYTF	TGTGCCACCAGTAAAACAGGCTATGGCTACACCTTC
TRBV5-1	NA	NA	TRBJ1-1	CASSLEGFMNTEAFF	TGCGCCAGCAGCTTGGAGGGGTTTATGAACACTGAAGCTTTCTTT
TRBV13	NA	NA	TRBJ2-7	CASSLQGSEQYF	TGTGCCAGCAGCTTACAGGGAAGCGAGCAGTACTTC
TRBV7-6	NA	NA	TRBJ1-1	CASSLGRVDLRSKNTEAFF	TGTGCCAGCAGCTTAGGGAGGGTAGATCTGCGATCAAAGAACACTGAAGCTTTCTTT
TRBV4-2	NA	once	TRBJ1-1	CASSQERYGNTEAFF	TGTGCCAGCAGCCAAGAGCGGTACGGGAACACTGAAGCTTTCTTT
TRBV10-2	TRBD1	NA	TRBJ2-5	CASKDRVTQYF	TGCGCCAGCAAGGACAGGGTGACCCAGTACTTC
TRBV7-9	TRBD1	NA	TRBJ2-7	CASSLTPGQGSYEQYF	TGTGCCAGCAGCCTAACTCCGGGACAGGGATCCTACGAGCAGTACTTC
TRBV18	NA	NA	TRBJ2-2	CASSPFATTGSGNTGELFF	TGTGCCAGCTCACCCTTCGCAACAACAGGGTCGGGGAACACCGGGGAGCTGTTTTTT
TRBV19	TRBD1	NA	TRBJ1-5	CASRPQGFGQPQHF	TGTGCCAGTAGGCCACAGGGGTTTGGTCAGCCCCAGCATTTT
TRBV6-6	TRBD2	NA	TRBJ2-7	CASTRGASGGYEQYF	TGTGCCAGCACCCGAGGGGCTAGCGGGGGGTACGAGCAGTACTTC
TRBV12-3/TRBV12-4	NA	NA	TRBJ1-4	CASTRSTNEKLFF	TGTGCCAGCACACGGAGTACTAATGAAAAACTGTTTTTT
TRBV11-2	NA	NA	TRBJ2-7	CASSIQISYEQYF	TGTGCCAGCAGCATACAGATCTCCTACGAGCAGTACTTC
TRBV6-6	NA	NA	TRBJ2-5	CASSYSLLVGGETQYF	TGTGCCAGCAGTTACTCCCTACTAGTAGGCGGGGAGACCCAGTACTTC
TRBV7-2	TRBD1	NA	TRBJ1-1	CASSLTDQTGRSEAFF	TGTGCCAGCAGCCTCACAGATCAGACAGGGAGGTCTGAAGCTTTCTTT
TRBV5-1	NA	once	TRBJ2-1	CASSLGVGGSYNEQFF	TGCGCCAGCAGCTTGGGAGTAGGGGGCTCCTACAATGAGCAGTTCTTC